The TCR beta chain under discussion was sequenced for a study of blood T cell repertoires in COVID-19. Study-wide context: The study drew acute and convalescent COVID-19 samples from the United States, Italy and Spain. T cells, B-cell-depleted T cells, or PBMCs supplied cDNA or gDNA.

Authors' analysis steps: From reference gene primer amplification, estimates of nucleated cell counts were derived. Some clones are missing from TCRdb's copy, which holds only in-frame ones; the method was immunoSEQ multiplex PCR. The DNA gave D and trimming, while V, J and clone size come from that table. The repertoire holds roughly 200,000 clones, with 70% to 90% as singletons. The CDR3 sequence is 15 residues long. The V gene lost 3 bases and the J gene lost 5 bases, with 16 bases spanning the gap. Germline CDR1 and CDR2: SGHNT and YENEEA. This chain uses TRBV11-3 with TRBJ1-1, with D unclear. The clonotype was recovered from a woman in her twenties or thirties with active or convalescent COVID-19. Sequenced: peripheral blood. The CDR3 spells CASSLVAGDGTEAFF. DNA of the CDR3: TGTGCCAGCAGCTTGGTCGCGGGCGATGGGACTGAAGCTTTCTTT.